The present T cell receptor (beta chain) was sequenced within a study of blood T cell repertoires in COVID-19. Repertoires were generated with immunoSEQ multiplex PCR, while TCRdb's copy carries only in-frame clones and drops some. The repertoire holds 150,000 to 200,000 clones, with 82% as singletons. The CDR3 contains 16 residues. The ends were cut back, 0 bases at V and 2 bases at J, with 12 bases in the middle. Germline V CDR1 and CDR2: LGHNA, YNFKEQ. The chain uses TRBV4-2 and TRBJ2-3, with D tentatively TRBD2 (5 bases). The sample taken for sequencing was peripheral blood. The clonotype comes from an older woman with COVID-19, enrolled during active disease. The DNA of the CDR3 is TGTGCCAGCAGCCAAGAATGGGGTAGCGACACAGATACGCAGTATTTT. As protein: CASSQEWGSDTDTQYF.